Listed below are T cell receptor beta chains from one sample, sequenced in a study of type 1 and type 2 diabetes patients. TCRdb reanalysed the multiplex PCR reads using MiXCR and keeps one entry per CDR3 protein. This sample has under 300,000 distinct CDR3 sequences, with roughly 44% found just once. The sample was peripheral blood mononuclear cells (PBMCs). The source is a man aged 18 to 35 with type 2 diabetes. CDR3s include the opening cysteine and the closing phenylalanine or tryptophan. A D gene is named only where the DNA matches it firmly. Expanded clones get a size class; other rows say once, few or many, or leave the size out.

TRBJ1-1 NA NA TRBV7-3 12 TGTGCCAGCAGCTTAGGGGAGGGTGAAGCTTTCTTT CASSLGEGEAFF
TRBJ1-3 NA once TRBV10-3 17 TGTGCCATCAGTGAGTCTGGCAGCCTTTCCTCTGGAAACACCATATATTTT CAISESGSLSSGNTIYF
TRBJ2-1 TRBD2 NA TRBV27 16 TGTGCCAGCAGTTCATGGACTAGCGGGATTTACAATGAGCAGTTCTTC CASSSWTSGIYNEQFF
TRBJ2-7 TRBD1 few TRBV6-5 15 TGTGCCAGCAGTTACTCACGGGACAGGGTCTACGAGCAGTACTTC CASSYSRDRVYEQYF
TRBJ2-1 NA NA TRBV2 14 TGTGCCAGCAGACGTGCGACGGACGCCTACGAGCAGTTCTTC CASRRATDAYEQFF
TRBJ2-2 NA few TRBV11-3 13 TGTGCCAGCAGTCCCGGGGCAAGGAGGGAGCTGTTTTTT CASSPGARRELFF
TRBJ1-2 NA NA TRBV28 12 TGTGCCAGCAGTTTGGGGTGGAATGGCTACACCTTC CASSLGWNGYTF
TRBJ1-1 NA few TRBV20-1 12 TGCAGTGCTAGCTGGAGGAACACTGAAGCTTTCTTT CSASWRNTEAFF
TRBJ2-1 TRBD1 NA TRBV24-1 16 TGTGCCACCAGTGATTTAAAGGAGGACAGGGGGAATGAGCAGTTCTTC CATSDLKEDRGNEQFF
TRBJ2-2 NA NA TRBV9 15 TGTGCCAGCAGCCGCCGCCATACCGGGACCGGGGAGCTGTTTTTT CASSRRHTGTGELFF
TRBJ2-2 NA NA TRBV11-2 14 TGTGCCTGGAGTGTGCAAGTAGTAACCGGGGAGCTGTTTTTT CAWSVQVVTGELFF
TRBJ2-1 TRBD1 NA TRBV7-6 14 TGTGCCAGCAGCTTCGACAGGGGGCGGAATGAGCAGTTCTTC CASSFDRGRNEQFF
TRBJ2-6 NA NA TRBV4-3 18 TGCGCCAGCAGCCAAGACAAACAGGGATACGTTGGGGCCAACGTCCTGACTTTC CASSQDKQGYVGANVLTF
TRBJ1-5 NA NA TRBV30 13 TGTGCCTGGAGTGCTTTTAGCAATCAGCCCCAGCATTTT CAWSAFSNQPQHF
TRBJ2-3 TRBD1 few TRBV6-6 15 TGTGCCAGCAGTTACACTAGGACAGGAAGAGATACGCAGTATTTT CASSYTRTGRDTQYF
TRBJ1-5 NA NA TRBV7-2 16 TGTGCCAGCAGCTTGTCCCCCCGTGGCAGGGATCAGCCCCAGCATTTT CASSLSPRGRDQPQHF
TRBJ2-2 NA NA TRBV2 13 TGTGCCAGCAGTGTCCTCAGCACCGGGGAGCTGTTTTTT CASSVLSTGELFF
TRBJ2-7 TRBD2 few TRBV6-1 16 TGTGCCAGCAGTGAATGGACTAGCGGGACGACCTACGAGCAGTACTTC CASSEWTSGTTYEQYF
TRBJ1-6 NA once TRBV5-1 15 TGCGCCAGCAGTACCGGACCTCCCGGGGATTCACCCCTCCACTTT CASSTGPPGDSPLHF
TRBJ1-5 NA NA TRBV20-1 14 TGCAGTGCTAGCGTGGCAGGGGGCAATCAGCCCCAGCATTTT CSASVAGGNQPQHF
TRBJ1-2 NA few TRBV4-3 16 TGCGCCAGCAGCCAGGCAATTAGCGGACAGATCTATGGCTACACCTTC CASSQAISGQIYGYTF
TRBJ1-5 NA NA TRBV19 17 TGTGCCAGTAGTGATAGCTCGACTAGGGTTTGGGATCAGCCCCAGCATTTT CASSDSSTRVWDQPQHF
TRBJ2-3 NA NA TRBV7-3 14 TGTGCCAGCAGCTTAGCCGGCTTGGGGACCTCGAGGTATTTT CASSLAGLGTSRYF
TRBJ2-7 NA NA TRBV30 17 TGTGCCTGGAGTGGACTCAGGGTGTCAGGGAGCTCCTACGAGCAGTACTTC CAWSGLRVSGSSYEQYF
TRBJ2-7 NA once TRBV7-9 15 TGTGCCAGCTCGTCCGGCAGACAAATTCACTACGAGCAGTACTTC CASSSGRQIHYEQYF
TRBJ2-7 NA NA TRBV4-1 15 TGCGCCAGCAGCCAAGATCAATGGGCCTCTTTTGAGCAGTACTTC CASSQDQWASFEQYF
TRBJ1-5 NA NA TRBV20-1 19 TGCAGTGCTAGTAAGCCGCCCGGTCGCGCTGGAGTCGTAGATCAGCCCCAGCATTTT CSASKPPGRAGVVDQPQHF
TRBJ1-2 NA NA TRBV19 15 TGTGCCAGTAGTATAGTCGGGGGAACTAACTATGGCTACACCTTC CASSIVGGTNYGYTF
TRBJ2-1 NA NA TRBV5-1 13 TGCGCCAGCAGCTTGGGACAGAGCAATGAGCAGTTCTTC CASSLGQSNEQFF
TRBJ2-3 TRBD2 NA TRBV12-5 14 TGTGCTAGTGGTTCTAGCGGAAGCACAGATACGCAGTATTTT CASGSSGSTDTQYF
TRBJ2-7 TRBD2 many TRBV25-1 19 TGTGCCAGCAGTCTCGAGGGGCTTAATCGGCGGGAGGGGGCCTACGAGCAGTACTTC CASSLEGLNRREGAYEQYF
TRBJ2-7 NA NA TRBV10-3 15 TGTGCCATCAGTGAGGGGGGGTCAGCAGCCTACGAGCAGTACTTC CAISEGGSAAYEQYF
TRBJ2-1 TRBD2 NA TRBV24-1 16 TGTGCCACCAGCTCTAGCGGGAGGGCCCACTACAATGAGCAGTTCTTC CATSSSGRAHYNEQFF
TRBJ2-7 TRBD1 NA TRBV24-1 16 TGTGCCACCAGTGAGCGTGACAGGGGTAGCTCCTACGAGCAGTACTTC CATSERDRGSSYEQYF
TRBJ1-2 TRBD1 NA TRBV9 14 TGTGCCAGCAGTTTAGCGGGGACAGGGGATGGCTACACCTTC CASSLAGTGDGYTF
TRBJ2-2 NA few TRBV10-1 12 TGCGCCAGCAGTTCCATGGCTGGGGAGCTGTTTTTT CASSSMAGELFF
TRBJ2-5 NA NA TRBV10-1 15 TGCGCCAGCAGTGAGTCGGTTAGCGGACAAGAGACCCAGTACTTC CASSESVSGQETQYF